The clone carrying this T cell receptor beta chain appeared once. What it binds is not known. The input for sorted-subset replicate PCRs was 200 to 250 ng DNA, about 29,000 T cell genomes. Using immunoSEQ multiplex PCR, the repertoire was profiled, and TCRdb retains in-frame clones only, with some absent. Here the sample spans about 1.5 million clones, roughly 96% being singletons. This record comes from a study of shared clonotypes between healthy human individuals. Notes on the study in general: Relative to their counterparts shared across all four donors, non-shared clonotypes exhibited diminished generation probabilities. Only blood was sampled, and tissue TCR repertoires likely differ from blood ones.

Germline CDR1 and CDR2: SNHLY and FYNNEI. V was clipped by 4 bases and J by 4 bases, with 12 bases between them. The length of the CDR3 is 14 residues. A split of CD4+ cells into CD45RA+ naive and CD45RA-negative memory subsets was performed. This clonotype originated in a man younger than 45 in good health. The specimen sequenced was naive CD4+ T cells sorted from blood. Subset meaning: CD45RA+ positively selected. The chain uses TRBV2 and TRBJ2-3, with D possibly TRBD2 on 6 matching bases. CDR3 loop: CASSGFPGADTQYF. The CDR3 nucleotides are TGTGCCAGCAGTGGATTCCCGGGGGCAGATACGCAGTATTTT.